This T cell receptor (beta chain) was captured by sequencing in a study of T cell repertoires in cytomegalovirus infection. Study background: Newly reported HLA-C-restricted and thoroughly characterized HLA-B-restricted CMV epitopes were employed.

The sample holds a few counts of this clonotype. Its antigen is not identified. Study conclusions and caveats: Predominance within the ex vivo response was attributable to HLA-C-restricted CMV-specific TCR beta clonotypes. Carriers of CMV plus the relevant HLA were identified by cumulative public TCR beta family frequency.

TCRdb re-derived calls from the reads in MiXCR, one entry per CDR3 protein. The sample lists 550,000 to 700,000 distinct CDR3 sequences; over 35% were seen once. The input for sequencing was cultured PBMCs, taken from culture after CMV antigen stimulation. The origin of this receptor is a human donor in good health (CMV status not recorded). Some clones in this sample may be carry-over from other donors' samples.

The CDR3 coding sequence is TGTGCCAGCAGCCGAACAGGGGAGGGGAGCTACGAGCAGTACTTC. This encodes CASSRTGEGSYEQYF. The chain employs TRBV7-2 and TRBJ2-7, with D possibly called TRBD1 or TRBD2 (7 bases each). The V gene's germline CDR1 is SGHTA and CDR2 FQGNSA. Trimming shortened V by 5 bases and J by 3 bases, and 17 bases separated the two germline ends. The CDR3 contains 15 residues.